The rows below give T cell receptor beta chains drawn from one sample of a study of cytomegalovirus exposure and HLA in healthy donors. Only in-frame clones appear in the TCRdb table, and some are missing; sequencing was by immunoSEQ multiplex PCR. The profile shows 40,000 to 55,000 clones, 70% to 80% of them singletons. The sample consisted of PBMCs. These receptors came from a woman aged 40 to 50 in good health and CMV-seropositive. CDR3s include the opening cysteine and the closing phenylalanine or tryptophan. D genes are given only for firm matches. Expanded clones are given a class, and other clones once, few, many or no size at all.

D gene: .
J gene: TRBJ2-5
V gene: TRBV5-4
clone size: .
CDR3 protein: CASSLSLQETQYF
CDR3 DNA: TGTGCCAGCAGCTTGAGCCTCCAAGAGACCCAGTACTTC

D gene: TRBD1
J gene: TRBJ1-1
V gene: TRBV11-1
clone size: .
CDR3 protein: CASRATGGRSNTEAFF
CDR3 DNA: TGTGCCAGCAGGGCTACAGGGGGCCGATCAAACACTGAAGCTTTCTTT

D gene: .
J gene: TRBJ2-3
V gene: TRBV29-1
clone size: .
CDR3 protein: CSVAQITSTDTQYF
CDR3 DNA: TGCAGCGTTGCCCAGATAACCAGCACAGATACGCAGTATTTT

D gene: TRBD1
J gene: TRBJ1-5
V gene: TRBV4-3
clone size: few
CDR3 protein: CASSQALDRDQPQHF
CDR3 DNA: TGCGCCAGCAGCCAAGCCTTGGACAGGGATCAGCCCCAGCATTTT

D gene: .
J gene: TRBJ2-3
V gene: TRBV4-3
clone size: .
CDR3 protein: CASSQGRGLGDTQYF
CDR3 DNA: TGCGCCAGCAGCCAAGGGAGGGGGCTTGGAGATACGCAGTATTTT

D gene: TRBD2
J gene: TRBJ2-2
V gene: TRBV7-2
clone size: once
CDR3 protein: CASSLGGGKIGELFF
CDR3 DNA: TGTGCCAGCAGCTTAGGGGGAGGGAAGATCGGGGAGCTGTTTTTT

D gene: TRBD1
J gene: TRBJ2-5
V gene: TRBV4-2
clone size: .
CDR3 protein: CASSPGQGQEETQYF
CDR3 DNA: TGTGCCAGCAGCCCGGGACAGGGGCAAGAAGAGACCCAGTACTTC

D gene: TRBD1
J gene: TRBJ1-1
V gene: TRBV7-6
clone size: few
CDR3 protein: CASSQTGYNTEAFF
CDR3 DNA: TGTGCCAGCAGCCAGACAGGGTATAACACTGAAGCTTTCTTT

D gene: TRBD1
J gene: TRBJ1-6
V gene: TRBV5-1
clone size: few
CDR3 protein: CASSSDRGGSNSPLHF
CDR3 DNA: TGCGCCAGCAGCTCGGACAGGGGAGGTAGTAATTCACCCCTCCACTTT

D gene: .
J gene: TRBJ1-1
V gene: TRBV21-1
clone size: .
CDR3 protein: CASSKARGETPTEAFF
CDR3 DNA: TGTGCCAGCAGCAAAGCTCGGGGGGAGACTCCTACTGAAGCTTTCTTT

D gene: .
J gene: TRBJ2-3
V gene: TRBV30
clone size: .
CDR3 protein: CAWSVGLGDTQYF
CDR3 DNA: TGTGCCTGGAGTGTCGGGTTGGGAGATACGCAGTATTTT

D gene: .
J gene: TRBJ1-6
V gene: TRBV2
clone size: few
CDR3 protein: CASRGEDSHNSPLHF
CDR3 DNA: TGTGCCAGCAGGGGTGAGGACAGTCATAATTCACCCCTCCACTTT

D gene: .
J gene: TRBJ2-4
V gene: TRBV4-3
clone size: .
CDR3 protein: CASSPEGGIAKNIQYF
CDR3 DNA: TGCGCCAGCAGCCCCGAAGGGGGAATAGCCAAAAACATTCAGTACTTC

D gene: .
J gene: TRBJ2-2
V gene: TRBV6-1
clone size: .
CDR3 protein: CASSEARLAAAGTGELFF
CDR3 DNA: TGTGCCAGCAGTGAAGCCCGTCTAGCTGCAGCGGGCACCGGGGAGCTGTTTTTT

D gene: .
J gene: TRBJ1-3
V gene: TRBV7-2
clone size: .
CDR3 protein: CASSLSSGSPGNTIYF
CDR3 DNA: TGTGCCAGCAGCCTTTCGTCAGGCAGCCCAGGAAACACCATATATTTT

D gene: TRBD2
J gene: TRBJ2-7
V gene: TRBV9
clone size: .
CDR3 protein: CASSVSGGPSYEQYF
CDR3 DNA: TGTGCCAGCAGCGTTAGCGGGGGGCCCTCCTACGAGCAGTACTTC

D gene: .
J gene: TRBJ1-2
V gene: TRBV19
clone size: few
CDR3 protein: CASSQGTYGYTF
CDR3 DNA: TGTGCCAGTAGTCAGGGGACATATGGCTACACCTTC

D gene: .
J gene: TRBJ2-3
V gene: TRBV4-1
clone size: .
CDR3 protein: CASSQDKRRQSYF
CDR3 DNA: TGCGCCAGCAGCCAAGATAAGCGACGACAGTCGTATTTT

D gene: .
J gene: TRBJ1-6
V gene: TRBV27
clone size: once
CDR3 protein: CASTWGDNSPLHF
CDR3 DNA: TGTGCCAGCACTTGGGGAGATAATTCACCCCTCCACTTT

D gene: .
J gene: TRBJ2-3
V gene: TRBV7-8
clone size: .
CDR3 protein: CASSLMSQTDTQYF
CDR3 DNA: TGTGCCAGCAGCTTAATGTCCCAGACAGATACGCAGTATTTT

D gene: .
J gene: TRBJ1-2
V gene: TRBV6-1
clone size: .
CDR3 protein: CAIGDYGYTF
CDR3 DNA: TGTGCCATAGGGGACTATGGCTACACCTTC

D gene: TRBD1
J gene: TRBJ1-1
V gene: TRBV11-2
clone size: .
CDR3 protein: CASSRGTGPEAFF
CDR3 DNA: TGTGCCAGCAGCCGAGGGACAGGGCCTGAAGCTTTCTTT

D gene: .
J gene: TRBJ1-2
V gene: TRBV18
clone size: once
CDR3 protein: CASSRDGGLNGYTF
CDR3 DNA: TGTGCCAGCTCACGGGACGGGGGACTGAATGGCTACACCTTC

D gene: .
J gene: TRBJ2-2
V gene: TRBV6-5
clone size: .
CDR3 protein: CASSYLGAGELFF
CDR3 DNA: TGTGCCAGCAGTTACCTCGGGGCCGGGGAGCTGTTTTTT

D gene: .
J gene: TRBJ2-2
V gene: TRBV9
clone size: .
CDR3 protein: CASSQNTGELFF
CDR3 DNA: TGTGCCAGCAGCCAAAACACCGGGGAGCTGTTTTTT

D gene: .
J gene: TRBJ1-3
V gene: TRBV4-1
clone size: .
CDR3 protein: CASSQDVGVSGNTIYF
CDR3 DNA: TGCGCCAGCAGCCAAGATGTCGGGGTCTCTGGAAACACCATATATTTT

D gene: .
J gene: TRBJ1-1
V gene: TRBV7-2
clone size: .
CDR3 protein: CASSLALTGNTEAFF
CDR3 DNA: TGTGCCAGCAGCTTAGCCCTGACAGGGAACACTGAAGCTTTCTTT

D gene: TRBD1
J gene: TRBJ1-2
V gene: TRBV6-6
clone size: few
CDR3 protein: CASRGGQDYGYTF
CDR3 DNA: TGTGCCAGCAGGGGGGGACAGGACTATGGCTACACCTTC

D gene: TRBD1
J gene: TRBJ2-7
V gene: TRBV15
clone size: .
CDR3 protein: CATSAGTDLYEQYF
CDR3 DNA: TGTGCCACCAGCGCCGGGACAGACCTCTACGAGCAGTACTTC

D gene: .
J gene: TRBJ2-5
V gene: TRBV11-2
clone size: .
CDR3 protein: CASSLDGGSGETQYF
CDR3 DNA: TGTGCCAGCAGCTTAGATGGGGGGTCTGGGGAGACCCAGTACTTC

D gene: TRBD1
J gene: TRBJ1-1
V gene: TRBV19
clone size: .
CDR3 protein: CASNRGPGQGHRGGNTEAFF
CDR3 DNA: TGTGCCAGTAATCGGGGACCGGGACAGGGACATCGCGGGGGGAACACTGAAGCTTTCTTT

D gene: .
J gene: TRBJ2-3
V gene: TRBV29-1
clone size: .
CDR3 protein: CSVVGGGVYTQYF
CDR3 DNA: TGCAGCGTTGTGGGGGGGGGCGTCTATACGCAGTATTTT

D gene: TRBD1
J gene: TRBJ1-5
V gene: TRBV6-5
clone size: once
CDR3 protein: CASSSGTGKSNQPQHF
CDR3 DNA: TGTGCCAGCAGTTCCGGGACAGGGAAGAGCAATCAGCCCCAGCATTTT

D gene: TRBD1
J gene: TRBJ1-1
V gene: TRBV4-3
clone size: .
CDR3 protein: CASSLVGTANTEAFF
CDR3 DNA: TGCGCCAGCAGCCTGGTGGGGACAGCGAACACTGAAGCTTTCTTT

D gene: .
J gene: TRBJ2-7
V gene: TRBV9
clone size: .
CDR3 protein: CASSVDFTGEQYF
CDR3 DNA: TGTGCCAGCAGCGTAGATTTCACGGGAGAGCAGTACTTC

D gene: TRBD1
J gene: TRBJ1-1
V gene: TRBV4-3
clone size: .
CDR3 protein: CASSHSTGTVVTFF
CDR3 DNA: TGCGCCAGCAGCCACTCGACAGGGACGGTCGTGACTTTCTTT

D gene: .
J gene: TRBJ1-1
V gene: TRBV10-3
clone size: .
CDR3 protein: CAISGEGVNTEAFF
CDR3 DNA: TGTGCCATCAGTGGGGAGGGGGTGAACACTGAAGCTTTCTTT

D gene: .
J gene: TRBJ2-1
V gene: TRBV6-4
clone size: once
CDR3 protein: CASRQGVGYNEQFF
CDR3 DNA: TGTGCCAGCAGACAGGGTGTTGGGTACAATGAGCAGTTCTTC

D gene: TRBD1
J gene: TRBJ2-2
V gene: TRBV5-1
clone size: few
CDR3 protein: CASTFGTANTGELFF
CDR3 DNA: TGCGCCAGCACGTTCGGGACAGCAAACACCGGGGAGCTGTTTTTT

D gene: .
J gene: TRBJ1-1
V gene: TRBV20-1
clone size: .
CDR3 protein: CSGGVAEAFF
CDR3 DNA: TGCAGTGGGGGAGTCGCTGAAGCTTTCTTT

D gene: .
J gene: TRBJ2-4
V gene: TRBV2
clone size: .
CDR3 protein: CASSDSIAKNIQYF
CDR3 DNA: TGTGCCAGCAGTGACAGTATAGCCAAAAACATTCAGTACTTC

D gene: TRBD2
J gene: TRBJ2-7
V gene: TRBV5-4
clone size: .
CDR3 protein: CASSPPLAGAEQYF
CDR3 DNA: TGTGCCAGCAGTCCCCCCTTAGCGGGGGCTGAGCAGTACTTC

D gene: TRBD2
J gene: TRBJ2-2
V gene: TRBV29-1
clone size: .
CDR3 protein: CSVGGGANTGELFF
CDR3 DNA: TGCAGCGTGGGCGGGGGGGCGAACACCGGGGAGCTGTTTTTT

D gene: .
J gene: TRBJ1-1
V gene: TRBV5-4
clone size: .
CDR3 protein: CASSRGSWAFF
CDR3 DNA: TGTGCCAGCAGCCGGGGATCGTGGGCTTTCTTT

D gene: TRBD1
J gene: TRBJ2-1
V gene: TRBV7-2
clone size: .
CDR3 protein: CASSLGQGSNEQFF
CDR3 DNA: TGTGCCAGCAGCCTGGGACAGGGATCTAATGAGCAGTTCTTC

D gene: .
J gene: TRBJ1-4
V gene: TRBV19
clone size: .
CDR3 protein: CASSSTGLATNEKLFF
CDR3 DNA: TGTGCCAGTAGCAGCACAGGGTTGGCAACTAATGAAAAACTGTTTTTT

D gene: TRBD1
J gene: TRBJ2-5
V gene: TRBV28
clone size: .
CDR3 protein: CASRLRYRGETQYF
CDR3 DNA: TGTGCCAGCAGATTGCGTTACAGGGGAGAGACCCAGTACTTC

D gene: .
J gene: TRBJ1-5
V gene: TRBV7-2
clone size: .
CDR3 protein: CASSPMRAQPQHF
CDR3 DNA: TGTGCCAGCAGTCCGATGCGGGCCCAGCCCCAGCATTTT

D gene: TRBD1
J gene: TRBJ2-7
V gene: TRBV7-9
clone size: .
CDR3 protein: CASRTPQGVYEQYF
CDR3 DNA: TGTGCCAGCAGGACACCACAGGGGGTCTACGAGCAGTACTTC

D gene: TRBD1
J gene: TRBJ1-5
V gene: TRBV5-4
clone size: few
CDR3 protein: CASSLEPGGPQHF
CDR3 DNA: TGTGCCAGCAGCTTGGAACCAGGGGGGCCCCAGCATTTT

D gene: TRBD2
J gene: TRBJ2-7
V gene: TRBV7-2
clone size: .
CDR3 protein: CASSPQVRGGTYEQYF
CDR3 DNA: TGTGCCAGCAGCCCCCAGGTACGGGGGGGAACCTACGAGCAGTACTTC

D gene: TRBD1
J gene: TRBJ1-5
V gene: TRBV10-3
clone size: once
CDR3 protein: CAARGGQANQPQHF
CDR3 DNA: TGTGCCGCAAGGGGTGGACAGGCGAATCAGCCCCAGCATTTT

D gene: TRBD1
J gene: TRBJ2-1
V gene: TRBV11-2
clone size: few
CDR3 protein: CASSDGTGGRGEQFF
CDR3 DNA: TGTGCCAGCAGCGATGGGACAGGGGGCAGGGGCGAGCAGTTCTTC

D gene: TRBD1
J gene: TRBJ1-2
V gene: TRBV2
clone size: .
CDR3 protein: CASSEATGTPYGYTF
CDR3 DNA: TGTGCCAGCAGTGAAGCGACAGGGACGCCCTATGGCTACACCTTC

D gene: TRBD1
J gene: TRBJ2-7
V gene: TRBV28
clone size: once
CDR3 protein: CASSQILGQASYEQYF
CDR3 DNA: TGTGCCAGCAGTCAAATTCTCGGACAGGCCTCCTACGAGCAGTACTTC

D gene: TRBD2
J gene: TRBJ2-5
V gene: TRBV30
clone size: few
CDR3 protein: CAWSQGLAWETQYF
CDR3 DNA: TGTGCCTGGAGTCAGGGACTAGCCTGGGAGACCCAGTACTTC

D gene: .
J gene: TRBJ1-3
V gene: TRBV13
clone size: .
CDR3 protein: CASRDSSSGNTIYF
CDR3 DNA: TGTGCCAGCAGGGACTCCAGCTCTGGAAACACCATATATTTT